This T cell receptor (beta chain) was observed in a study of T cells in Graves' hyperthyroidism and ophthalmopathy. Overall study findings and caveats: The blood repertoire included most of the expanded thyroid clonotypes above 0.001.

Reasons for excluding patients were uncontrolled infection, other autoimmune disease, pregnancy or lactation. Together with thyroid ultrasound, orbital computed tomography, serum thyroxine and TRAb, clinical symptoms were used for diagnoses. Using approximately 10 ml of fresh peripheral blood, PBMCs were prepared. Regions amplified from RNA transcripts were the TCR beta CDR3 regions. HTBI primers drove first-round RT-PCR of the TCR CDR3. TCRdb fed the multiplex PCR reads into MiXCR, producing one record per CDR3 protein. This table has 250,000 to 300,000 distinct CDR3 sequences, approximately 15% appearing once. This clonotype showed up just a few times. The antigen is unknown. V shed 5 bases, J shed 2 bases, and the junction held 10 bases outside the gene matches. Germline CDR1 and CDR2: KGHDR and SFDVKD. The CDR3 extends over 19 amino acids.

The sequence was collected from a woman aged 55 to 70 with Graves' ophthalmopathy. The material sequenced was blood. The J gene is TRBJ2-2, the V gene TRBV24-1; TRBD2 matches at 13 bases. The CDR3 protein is CATSGPGLAGAINTGELFF. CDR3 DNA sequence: TGTGCCACCAGTGGACCTGGACTAGCGGGGGCCATTAACACCGGGGAGCTGTTTTTT.